The clone carrying this TCR beta chain was observed at least ten times. This CDR3 is 14 amino acids long. The germline gives CDR1 MDHEN, CDR2 SYDVKM. With 5 bases clipped from V and 4 bases from J, the junction kept 7 bases outside the gene matches. TCR beta CDR3 sequences were amplified from RNA transcripts. The study used the HTBI primer set for a first-round RT-PCR of the TCR CDR3. MiXCR, applied by TCRdb to the multiplex PCR reads, yields one record per CDR3 protein. Of hundreds of thousands of distinct CDR3 sequences listed, roughly 15% are singletons. This record belongs to a study of T cells in Graves' hyperthyroidism and ophthalmopathy.

The rearrangement links TRBV28 to TRBJ1-2; 7 bases are a match to TRBD1. The receptor was derived from a woman under 40 with Graves' hyperthyroidism. The sequencing input was blood. Here the CDR3 reads CASSETGTAYGYTF. The CDR3 DNA follows: TGTGCCAGCAGTGAAACCGGGACAGCCTATGGCTACACCTTC.